The 11 T cell receptor beta chains presented below share a single source sample, sequenced in a study of memory B cells and T cells in multiple sclerosis. CFSE-dim autoproliferating and CFSE-high non-proliferating T cells from unstimulated culture were sequenced separately. Replicate wells were pooled after more than 6 days of stimulus-free culture of more than 45 million CFSE-labeled PBMCs. Their specific antigens are unknown. TCRdb's copy holds only in-frame clones and misses some; the assay was immunoSEQ multiplex PCR. The table records about 12,000 clones, approximately 84% of them present only once. Sequencing was done on a sample of PBMCs from blood kept in culture. The receptors were sampled from a human donor with multiple sclerosis.

The chain combines TRBV5-1 with TRBJ2-1; the match to TRBD2 covers 13 bases. The CDR3 sequence is 19 residues long. Germline trimming cut 3 bases from V and 3 bases from J; bases unmatched to any gene: 12. Germline values: CDR1 SGHRS, CDR2 YFSETQ. CDR3: CASSSPDRTSGSFYNEQFF. DNA of the CDR3: TGCGCCAGCAGCTCCCCCGACAGGACTAGCGGGAGTTTCTACAATGAGCAGTTCTTC.

This chain links TRBV19 with TRBJ2-2; 8 nucleotides agree with TRBD1. This CDR3 has 18 residues. Germline V lookup: CDR1 LNHDA, CDR2 SQIVND (reference sequence). Trimming cost V 5 bases and J 1 base; bases outside gene matches: 12. The CDR3 is CASSQTGTGDLNTGELFF. Here the CDR3 DNA reads TGTGCCAGTAGTCAAACCGGGACAGGAGATTTGAACACCGGGGAGCTGTTTTTT.

The genes are TRBV27 and TRBJ2-7; no reliable D call. With 0 bases removed from V and 2 bases from J, the gap between germline ends came to 8 bases. The length of the CDR3 is 14 residues. Germline-derived CDR1 and CDR2 are MNHEY and SMNVEV (reference sequence). CDR3 amino acids: CASSLSDGTYEQYF. CDR3 DNA sequence: TGTGCCAGCAGTTTATCCGACGGCACCTACGAGCAGTACTTC.

The chain couples TRBV7-8 to TRBJ1-2; 9 bases match TRBD1. Germline V gene lookup returns CDR1 SGHVS and CDR2 FQNEAQ. V was clipped by 6 bases and J by 8 bases; unmatched bases: 4. This CDR3 comprises 12 residues. The CDR3 DNA sequence: TGTGCCAGCAGGGACAGGGGTGACGGCTACACCTTC. It translates to CASRDRGDGYTF.

Only a few counts were recorded for this clone. V and J are TRBV28 and TRBJ2-3, with 7 positions matching TRBD2. CDR1 and CDR2 from the germline V gene are MDHEN and SYDVKM. CDR3 length: 16 residues. V lost 5 bases to trimming and J lost 0 bases; unmatched junction nucleotides: 8. The CDR3: CASSQVGRTSTDTQYF. The CDR3 coding sequence is TGTGCCAGCAGTCAGGTCGGGAGGACTAGCACAGATACGCAGTATTTT.

V is TRBV7-3 and J is TRBJ2-6, with no clear D. Trimming removed 5 bases at V and 0 bases at J, with 11 bases between. The germline CDR1 and CDR2 sequences are SGHTA and FQGTGA. The CDR3 runs 16 residues. Here the CDR3 DNA reads TGTGCCAGCAGCGGTCCGAGTGTCTCTGGGGCCAACGTCCTGACTTTC. Residues: CASSGPSVSGANVLTF.

The chain couples TRBV5-1 to TRBJ1-2; possibly TRBD1 for D (6 bases). The V gene lost 0 bases and the J gene lost 6 bases, with 12 bases spanning the gap. The germline V gene encodes CDR1 SGHRS and CDR2 YFSETQ. The CDR3 consists of 14 residues. This chain's CDR3 is CASSLAQGFDGYTF. The CDR3, as DNA: TGCGCCAGCAGCTTGGCACAGGGTTTCGATGGCTACACCTTC.

The V gene is TRBV6-5, the J gene TRBJ1-1; no clear D. The germline V gene encodes CDR1 MNHEY and CDR2 SVGAGI. Trimming cost V 2 bases and J 0 bases, with 7 bases left between them. The CDR3 totals 14 residues. Here the CDR3 reads CASSYQAVNTEAFF. CDR3 DNA: TGTGCCAGCAGTTACCAGGCCGTGAACACTGAAGCTTTCTTT.

This clone was seen only once. The chain has TRBV11-2 and TRBJ2-7, with D perhaps matching TRBD1 (6 bases). The CDR3 runs to 16 residues. V was clipped by 1 base and J by 4 bases, with 17 bases between them. CDR1 is SGHAT and CDR2 is FQNNGV in the germline V gene. The CDR3 nucleotides are TGTGCCAGCAGCTTAGGGTGGCAGGGGAGACCTTACGAGCAGTACTTC. It codes for CASSLGWQGRPYEQYF.

The chain employs TRBV5-1 and TRBJ2-3; the match to TRBD2 covers 9 bases. The CDR3 sequence is 15 residues long. Per the germline V gene, CDR1 is SGHRS and CDR2 is YFSETQ. V shed 2 bases, J shed 3 bases, and the junction held 4 bases outside the gene matches. This CDR3 is CASSFLAGLTDTQYF. CDR3 DNA sequence: TGCGCCAGCAGCTTTCTAGCGGGACTTACAGATACGCAGTATTTT.

The V call is TRBV7-3, the J call TRBJ1-5, with TRBD1 matching 7 bases. This CDR3 is 15 amino acids long. Trimming removed 1 base from V and 6 bases from J; junction bases left unmatched: 6. Germline CDR1 reads SGHTA; CDR2 reads FQGTGA. The CDR3 bases are TGTGCCAGCAGCTTAATAGGGGGCGAGTTTCAGCCCCAGCATTTT. Translating it yields CASSLIGGEFQPQHF. Based on the CDR3 plus reference TRBV7-3 and TRBJ1-5, the full variable domain is GAGVSQTPSNKVTEKGKYVELRCDPISGHTALYWYRQSLGQGPEFLIYFQGTGAADDSGLPNDRFFAVRPEGSVSTLKIQRTERGDSAVYLCASSLIGGEFQPQHFGDGTRLSIL.